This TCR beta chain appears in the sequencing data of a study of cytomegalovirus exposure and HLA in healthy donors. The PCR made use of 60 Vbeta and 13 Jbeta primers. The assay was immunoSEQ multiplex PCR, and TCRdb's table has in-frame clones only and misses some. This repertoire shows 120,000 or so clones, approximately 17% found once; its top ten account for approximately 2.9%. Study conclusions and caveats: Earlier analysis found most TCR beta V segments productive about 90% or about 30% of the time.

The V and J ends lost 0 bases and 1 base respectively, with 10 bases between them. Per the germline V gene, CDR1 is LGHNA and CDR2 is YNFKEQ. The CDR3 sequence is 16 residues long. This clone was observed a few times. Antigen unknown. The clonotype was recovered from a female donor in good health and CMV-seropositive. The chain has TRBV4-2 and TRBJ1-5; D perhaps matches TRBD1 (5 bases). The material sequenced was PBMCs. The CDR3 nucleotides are TGTGCCAGCAGCCAAGATCAGGGCGTCAGCAATCAGCCCCAGCATTTT. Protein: CASSQDQGVSNQPQHF.